This T cell receptor (beta chain) stems from a study of beta chain features in type 1 diabetes. Findings and caveats of the study: PCR could preferentially amplify shorter templates, alike in patients and controls. Type 1 diabetes patients had VDJ junctions that carried fewer insertions and more deletions. In all four CD4+ subsets, TCRB CDR3 length was significantly, moderately reduced in type 1 diabetes.

Germline CDR1 reads SGHTA; CDR2 reads FQGNSA. The CDR3 is 15 amino acids. V lost 6 bases to trimming and J lost 6 bases; unmatched junction nucleotides: 8. This clone was observed once. No antigen is known for it. Expressed TCRB transcripts were sequenced after all isolated RNA was converted to cDNA. Here immunoSEQ multiplex PCR was the method, and the copy in TCRdb shows in-frame clones only, minus some. The sample lists approximately 260,000 clones, around 24% occurring once. The chain carries TRBV7-2 and TRBJ2-2; TRBD1 matches at 9 bases. Sequencing used naive CD4+ T cells from blood. The TCR sequence derives from a young woman with type 1 diabetes. DNA of the CDR3: TGTGCCAGCAGATCCGGACAGGGGAGATCCGGGGAGCTGTTTTTT. Its translation: CASRSGQGRSGELFF.